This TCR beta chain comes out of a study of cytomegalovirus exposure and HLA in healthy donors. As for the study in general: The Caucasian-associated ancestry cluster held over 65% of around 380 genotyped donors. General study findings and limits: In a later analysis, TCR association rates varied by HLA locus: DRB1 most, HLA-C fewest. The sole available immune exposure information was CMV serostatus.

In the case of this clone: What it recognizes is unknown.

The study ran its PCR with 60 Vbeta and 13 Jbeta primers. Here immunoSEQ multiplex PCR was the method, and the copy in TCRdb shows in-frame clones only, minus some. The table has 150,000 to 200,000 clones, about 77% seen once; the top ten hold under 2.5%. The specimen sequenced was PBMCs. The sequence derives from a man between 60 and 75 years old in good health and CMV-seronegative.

The CDR3 sequence: CSVVEGAGEAFF. CDR3 coding DNA: TGCAGCGTCGTTGAGGGGGCAGGTGAAGCTTTCTTT. The chain uses TRBV29-1 and TRBJ1-1; 7 bases align to TRBD1. The CDR3 extends over 12 amino acids. Trimming cost V 6 bases and J 7 bases; bases outside gene matches: 8. Germline V gives CDR1 SQVTM, CDR2 ANQGSEA.